This is a list of T cell receptor beta chains from one sample in a study of cytomegalovirus exposure and HLA in healthy donors. Assay used: immunoSEQ multiplex PCR; TCRdb lists only in-frame clones, some missing. The sample has 170,000 or so clones, approximately 78% seen once. Material for sequencing was PBMCs. These receptors were taken from a woman aged 45-60 years in good health and CMV-seropositive. CDR3s include the opening cysteine and the closing phenylalanine or tryptophan. D genes are given only for firm matches. Only some rows state a clone size, as once, few, many or a class for expanded clones.

d_call	v_call	j_call	clone_size	cdr3_nt	cdr3_aa
TRBD1	TRBV6-5	TRBJ1-2	.	TGTGCCAGCAGTCCCCGGAGGGACAGGGCTTATGGCTACACCTTC	CASSPRRDRAYGYTF
.	TRBV6-5	TRBJ1-3	once	TGTGCCAGCAGGAGAGGATCTGGAAACACCATATATTTT	CASRRGSGNTIYF
TRBD1	TRBV11-2	TRBJ2-7	.	TGTGCCAGCAGCATTGTCCCGGGACAGGTTTACGAGCAGTACTTC	CASSIVPGQVYEQYF
.	TRBV6-4	TRBJ1-2	.	TGTGCCAGCAGCGAAAGGTGGGCAGGGAACTATGGCTACACCTTC	CASSERWAGNYGYTF
TRBD1	TRBV2	TRBJ1-4	.	TGTGCCAGCGTCGGGACAGGGGGCGAAAAACTGTTTTTT	CASVGTGGEKLFF
.	TRBV29-1	TRBJ1-2	.	TGCAGCGTCCCAGGGCCGAACTATGGCTACACCTTC	CSVPGPNYGYTF
TRBD2	TRBV19	TRBJ2-7	.	TGTGCCAGTAGTATTCAACTAGCGGGGGTCGAGCAGTACTTC	CASSIQLAGVEQYF
.	TRBV15	TRBJ2-4	.	TGTGCCACCGCGGGGCAGTACGGAAACATTCAGTACTTC	CATAGQYGNIQYF
TRBD2	TRBV5-1	TRBJ2-3	.	TGCGCCAGCAGCTTGGAGCGGGGCCCGAGACGGGGAGATACGCAGTATTTT	CASSLERGPRRGDTQYF
.	TRBV9	TRBJ2-1	.	TGTGCCAGCAGCGTAGGTGATAGTGTGTTAGAGGGGCAGTTCTTC	CASSVGDSVLEGQFF
TRBD1	TRBV7-8	TRBJ2-7	.	TGTGCCAGCAGATACCAACCGGGACAGGGGGCGCGGGAGCAGTACTTC	CASRYQPGQGAREQYF
.	TRBV7-9	TRBJ1-2	few	TGTGCCAGCAGCCTTGAAGGGGGTGGCTACACCTTC	CASSLEGGGYTF
TRBD2	TRBV6-5	TRBJ2-2	.	TGTGCCAGCAGTTCCCCGCGCGGGGGGGCGGGGGAGCTGTTTTTT	CASSSPRGGAGELFF
.	TRBV2	TRBJ2-3	.	TGTGCCAGCTCCAGGCTAACTAGCACAGATACGCAGTATTTT	CASSRLTSTDTQYF
TRBD1	TRBV16	TRBJ1-2	.	TGTGCCAGCAGCCCCCGGACAGGGAGTCTAGATGGCTACACCTTC	CASSPRTGSLDGYTF
.	TRBV18	TRBJ2-7	few	TGTGCCAGCTCACCAGAGGGACATGGGACCTACGAGCAGTACTTC	CASSPEGHGTYEQYF
.	TRBV7-9	TRBJ1-4	once	TGTGCCAGCAGCTACGCAGGGAAGGCTAATGAAAAACTGTTTTTT	CASSYAGKANEKLFF
TRBD1	TRBV19	TRBJ1-6	.	TGTGCCAGTCAGACAGGGGTTAATTCACCCCTCCACTTT	CASQTGVNSPLHF
TRBD2	TRBV7-8	TRBJ2-7	.	TGTGCCAGCAGCTCCGGGACTAGCGGGGGGTCCTACGAGCAGTACTTC	CASSSGTSGGSYEQYF
TRBD1	TRBV7-6	TRBJ1-5	.	TGTGCCAGCAGCCAGGGACAGGGTAATCAGCCCCAGCATTTT	CASSQGQGNQPQHF
.	TRBV25-1	TRBJ1-4	few	TGTGCCAGCAGCGTAGGCGGACTTAATGAAAAACTGTTTTTT	CASSVGGLNEKLFF
TRBD1	TRBV2	TRBJ1-5	.	TGTGCCAGCAGATGGACAGGGGACAATCAGCCCCAGCATTTT	CASRWTGDNQPQHF
.	TRBV5-4	TRBJ1-3	.	TGTGCCAGCAGCACGTGGACAATCTTCGGAGGAAACACCATATATTTT	CASSTWTIFGGNTIYF
TRBD1	TRBV19	TRBJ1-1	.	TGTGCCAGTAGTAAAGGACAGGGGGCTGAAGCTTTCTTT	CASSKGQGAEAFF
.	TRBV2	TRBJ2-3	.	TGTGCCAGCACGGGGGACTTCACAGATACGCAGTATTTT	CASTGDFTDTQYF
TRBD2	TRBV7-8	TRBJ2-3	.	TGTGCCAGCAGCTTAGCGGGGACTAACCCTAGCACAGATACGCAGTATTTT	CASSLAGTNPSTDTQYF
.	TRBV4-1	TRBJ1-4	.	TGCGCCAGCAGCCAAGAATCGAGCTCGACTAATGAAAAACTGTTTTTT	CASSQESSSTNEKLFF
TRBD2	TRBV6-1	TRBJ2-5	.	TGTGCCAGCAGGGGGACTAGTAAAGAGACCCAGTACTTC	CASRGTSKETQYF
.	TRBV9	TRBJ1-1	.	TGTGCCAGCGGGGGCAGGGCTGGTGCTGAAGCTTTCTTT	CASGGRAGAEAFF
.	TRBV1	TRBJ2-7	.	TGCACCAGCAGCCAAGACACTACCTTATACGAGCAGTACTTC	CTSSQDTTLYEQYF
.	TRBV25-1	TRBJ2-5	.	TGTGCCAGCAGTTTCCCGGGCCCGGGGGAGACCCAGTACTTC	CASSFPGPGETQYF
.	TRBV7-8	TRBJ1-1	.	TGTGCCAGCAGCAAACAGGGCCTGACAAGGAACACTGAAGCTTTCTTT	CASSKQGLTRNTEAFF
TRBD1	TRBV27	TRBJ1-1	.	TGTGCCAGCAGTTTATACTTGACAGGGACTGAAGCTTTCTTT	CASSLYLTGTEAFF
.	TRBV7-2	TRBJ2-3	.	TGTGCCAGCAGCTTCCCAGGGGCGAAGATTACAGATACGCAGTATTTT	CASSFPGAKITDTQYF
TRBD1	TRBV7-2	TRBJ1-1	.	TGTGCCAGCAGCCGACAGGGCGGTGAAGCTTTCTTT	CASSRQGGEAFF
.	TRBV6-6	TRBJ2-2	.	TGTGCCAGCAGTGCATTAGGCTCGGGGACCGGGGAGCTGTTTTTT	CASSALGSGTGELFF
TRBD2	TRBV7-7	TRBJ2-3	few	TGTGCCAGCAGCCGACTCGGGGGGACAGATACGCAGTATTTT	CASSRLGGTDTQYF
.	TRBV9	TRBJ1-1	.	TGTGCCAGCAGCGTAGGCGCAGGGCTCATGAGGAACACTGAAGCTTTCTTT	CASSVGAGLMRNTEAFF
.	TRBV30	TRBJ2-7	.	TGTGCCTGGAGTCCCGGGGGTAGCTCCTACGAGCAGTACTTC	CAWSPGGSSYEQYF
.	TRBV10-2	TRBJ1-6	.	TGCGCCACCACTGGGGGGGGGCAGGGTTCACCCCTCCACTTT	CATTGGGQGSPLHF
TRBD1	TRBV9	TRBJ2-1	.	TGTGCCAGCAGCCAAGGACAGGGTGCGGCAAACGAGCAGTTCTTC	CASSQGQGAANEQFF
TRBD2	TRBV18	TRBJ2-3	few	TGTGCCAGCTCCCCCCTTAGCGGGAGCACAGATACGCAGTATTTT	CASSPLSGSTDTQYF
TRBD2	TRBV5-5	TRBJ2-5	.	TGTGCCAGCAGCCCAGGACTAGCGGGGGGACAAGAGACCCAGTACTTC	CASSPGLAGGQETQYF
.	TRBV12-2	TRBJ2-7	.	TGTGTCCCCTCGACAACCGGACAGGGTGTCTCCTACGAGCAGTACTTC	CVPSTTGQGVSYEQYF
TRBD1	TRBV5-1	TRBJ1-6	.	TGCGCCAGCAGCTTGGGGGACAGGGAGTCCTATAATTCACCCCTCCACTTT	CASSLGDRESYNSPLHF
.	TRBV21-1	TRBJ1-4	.	TGTGCCAGCAGCGTACTCCCAGGGGGCAATGATGAAAAACTGTTTTTT	CASSVLPGGNDEKLFF
TRBD2	TRBV5-1	TRBJ2-2	.	TGCGCCAGCAGCTTGGGATACGGGGGGGCGAGCGAGCTGTTTTTT	CASSLGYGGASELFF
.	TRBV5-1	TRBJ1-1	.	TGCGCCAGCAGCGCGAGTCAAGGCGCGGAGATGGCTTTCTTT	CASSASQGAEMAFF
TRBD1	TRBV7-8	TRBJ2-3	few	TGTGCCAGCAGCTCCAGGACAGGTGGGACAGATACGCAGTATTTT	CASSSRTGGTDTQYF
TRBD1	TRBV7-6	TRBJ2-1	.	TGTGCCAGCAGCCCGGGACAGGGCTCCTACAATGAGCAGTTCTTC	CASSPGQGSYNEQFF
TRBD2	TRBV2	TRBJ2-5	.	TGTGCCAGCAAGACTAGCGGGGGGGCAGAGACCCAGTACTTC	CASKTSGGAETQYF